This passage covers 2 T cell receptor beta chains from one sample sequenced in a study of spatial heterogeneity in lung cancer. General study results and limits: Tumors with more nonsynonymous mutations had more expanded intratumoral alpha and beta TCRs.

Their cognate antigens are unknown. TCRdb re-derived calls from the 5' RACE reads in MiXCR, one entry per CDR3 protein. The sample gives 14,000 or so distinct CDR3 sequences, over 3.5% of which show up once; about a sixth is in the top ten. Time point indicated: sample taken at primary tumor resection. This specimen was lung tumor tissue, taken at surgery. The receptors stem from a female donor with early-stage non-small cell lung cancer.

This clonotype was detected ten times or more. Within a library made for alpha chains, this beta chain is off target, and its count is uninformative. The chain recombines TRBV19 with TRBJ2-7, with TRBD2 matching over 9 bases. Germline values: CDR1 LNHDA, CDR2 SQIVND (reference sequence). The J segment lost 1 base and the V segment lost 4 bases, leaving 2 bases of the junction unmatched. This CDR3 region has 14 residues. The CDR3: CASSTLAGSYEQYF. For the CDR3, the DNA is TGTGCCAGTAGTACCCTAGCGGGGTCCTACGAGCAGTACTTC.

This clonotype is categorized as medium-sized. This beta chain is a stray read from a library made for alpha chains; its abundance is not meaningful. This rearrangement joins TRBV10-3 to TRBJ2-1; possibly TRBD2 for D (6 bases). CDR3 length: 15 residues. Germline CDR1 reads ENHRY; CDR2 reads SYGVKD. Trimming removed 5 bases from V and 5 bases from J, with 16 bases in between. The CDR3 DNA follows: TGTGCCATCAGTCCCACCCACGCGGGGCACAATGAGCAGTTCTTC. This gives the protein CAISPTHAGHNEQFF.